Each of the 8 T cell receptor beta chains below was sequenced from the same sample in a study of brain T cells in children with intractable seizures. Method: immunoSEQ multiplex PCR; TCRdb's copy keeps in-frame clones and lacks some. In the table there are some 76,000 clones, about 93% of which are singletons. Sample: peripheral blood, taken at surgery. These receptors were taken from a boy in the first two years of life with tuberous sclerosis and intractable seizures.

The J gene is TRBJ1-1, the V gene TRBV5-1; tentatively, D is TRBD1 (5 bases). The germline V gene encodes CDR1 SGHRS and CDR2 YFSETQ. CDR3 length equals 15 residues. Trimming removed 3 bases at V and 3 bases at J, with 15 bases between. The CDR3 DNA reads as TGCGCCAGCAGCTCTTTCGCGGAAGGGGACACTGAAGCTTTCTTT. This encodes CASSSFAEGDTEAFF. The whole variable domain, filled in from reference TRBV5-1 and TRBJ1-1, reads KAGVTQTPRYLIKTRGQQVTLSCSPISGHRSVSWYQQTPGQGLQFLFEYFSETQRNKGNFPGRFSGRQFSNSRSEMNVSTLELGDSALYLCASSSFAEGDTEAFFGQGTRLTVV.

This chain uses TRBV4-1 with TRBJ2-3, with 12 bases matching TRBD2. The CDR3 is made up of 17 amino acids. With V trimmed by 3 bases and J by 5 bases, 9 bases remained unmatched. Germline CDR1 reads MGHRA; CDR2 reads YSYEKL. The CDR3 bases are TGCGCCAGCAGCCAGCCGCTAGCGGGAGGGCCTAGAGATACGCAGTATTTT. It is translated as CASSQPLAGGPRDTQYF.

This clone was observed once. The chain links TRBV27 to TRBJ2-1, with TRBD2 matching over 9 bases. Germline trimming cut 0 bases from V and 4 bases from J; bases unmatched to any gene: 10. This CDR3 has 18 residues. The germline V gene has CDR1 MNHEY and CDR2 SMNVEV (reference sequence). CDR3: CASSLSILTSGQYNEQFF. The CDR3 bases are TGTGCCAGCAGTTTATCGATCCTGACTAGCGGTCAATACAATGAGCAGTTCTTC.

V and J are TRBV13 and TRBJ2-7, with unresolved D. This CDR3 has 11 amino acids. The germline V gene encodes CDR1 PRHDT and CDR2 FYEKMQ (reference sequence). Trimming removed 3 bases from V and 0 bases from J, with 0 bases in between. The CDR3, as DNA: TGTGCCAGCAGCTTCTCCTACGAGCAGTACTTC. Its protein is CASSFSYEQYF.

This sequence joins TRBV19 and TRBJ2-4; 7 bases are shared with TRBD1. The CDR3 spans 18 residues. J lost 3 bases, V lost 0 bases, and 11 bases had no gene match. Looked up from germline, CDR1 is LNHDA and CDR2 is SQIVND (reference sequence). The CDR3 reads CASSIDEGFGTVKNIQYF. In nucleotides, the CDR3 is TGTGCCAGTAGTATAGATGAAGGGTTCGGGACAGTCAAAAACATTCAGTACTTC.

This chain links TRBV5-1 with TRBJ2-7; 9 bases fit TRBD2. Germline V gene lookup returns CDR1 SGHRS and CDR2 YFSETQ. Unmatched junction bases numbered 3, after V lost 2 bases and J lost 0 bases. The CDR3 covers 15 residues. The CDR3 nucleotides are TGCGCCAGCAGCTTAGCGGGGGGTTACTCCTACGAGCAGTACTTC. This codes for CASSLAGGYSYEQYF.

The rearrangement joins TRBV7-9 to TRBJ2-7; D is undetermined. The CDR3 loop spans 15 amino acids. Trimming removed 5 bases from V and 0 bases from J, with 14 bases in between. Germline CDR1 SEHNR, CDR2 FQNEAQ (reference sequence). The CDR3 coding sequence is TGTGCCAGCAGCCCGCTGGAACCCAGCTCCTACGAGCAGTACTTC. This codes for CASSPLEPSSYEQYF.

The chain combines TRBV5-1 with TRBJ2-5; the D is unclear. The germline gives CDR1 SGHRS, CDR2 YFSETQ. Trimming removed 0 bases at V and 9 bases at J, with 15 bases between. This CDR3 is built from 14 residues. The CDR3 DNA sequence: TGCGCCAGCAGCTTGGCCGTCACATCTGGGTCCCAGTACTTC. It translates to CASSLAVTSGSQYF.